This TCR beta chain was sequenced in a study of graft-versus-host responses after intestinal transplantation. Study in general: Every recipient had anti-thymocyte globulin induction and approximately three years of tacrolimus plus steroids. Points from the study as a whole: In recipient marrow, GvH clones were found, and some appeared first in ileum or blood. Allografts from individuals with graft-donor T cell macrochimerism displayed high graft-versus-host to host-versus-graft clonal ratios. Peak circulating GvH clone levels were associated with early post-transplant HvG declines.

Libraries were prepared by immunoSEQ multiplex PCR; TCRdb keeps only in-frame clonotypes and omits some of them. The sample records roughly 93,000 clones, less than 95% being singletons. Remarks on this clone: The antigen remains undetermined.

CDR3 length equals 13 residues. V lost 2 bases and J 3 bases, leaving 6 bases between the germline ends. In germline, CDR1 is SGHTA, CDR2 FQGNSA. The rearrangement joins TRBV7-2 to TRBJ2-3; D gene unclear. This TCR derives from a human donor who was the organ donor for an intestinal transplant. The material was unstimulated CD8+ T cells sorted from spleen or lymph node cells, obtained before transplant. The CDR3 DNA sequence: TGTGCCAGCAGCTTACAGATAACAGATACGCAGTATTTT. The encoded protein is CASSLQITDTQYF. Using reference TRBV7-2 and TRBJ2-3 for the parts outside the CDR3, the full variable domain is GAGVSQSPSNKVTEKGKDVELRCDPISGHTALYWYRQSLGQGLEFLIYFQGNSAPDKSGLPSDRFSAERTGGSVSTLTIQRTQQEDSAVYLCASSLQITDTQYFGPGTRLTVL.